The rows below give T cell receptor beta chains drawn from one sample of a study of blood T cells in healthy people across ages. MiXCR, run by TCRdb on the 5' RACE reads, gives a single entry per CDR3 protein. The sample carries hundreds of thousands of distinct CDR3 sequences, 40% to 45% recorded once. The sample comprised blood. The receptors were sampled from a woman aged 55-75 years in good health. Both conserved end residues are part of each CDR3. The D gene is left open where the match is weak. A row's size may be missing; if present it is once, few, many or a size class.

d_call	j_call	v_call	clone_size	cdr3_nt	cdr3_aa
NA	TRBJ2-6	TRBV6-5	many	TGTGCCAGCAGTTACTCTGGGGCCAACGTCCTGACTTTC	CASSYSGANVLTF
TRBD2	TRBJ2-3	TRBV7-3	few	TGTGCCAGCAGCTTAGGGACTAGCGGGACTACAGATACGCAGTATTTT	CASSLGTSGTTDTQYF
TRBD2	TRBJ2-7	TRBV20-1	few	TGCAGTGCTAGAGGCGGGACTAGCGGGGGAAGCGAGCAGTACTTC	CSARGGTSGGSEQYF
TRBD2	TRBJ2-1	TRBV20-1	NA	TGCAGGGCAGAGGCGGGAGCAGACAATGAGCAGTTCTTC	CRAEAGADNEQFF
NA	TRBJ2-5	TRBV7-2	NA	TGTGCCAGCAGCGCGTCGGCCAACCAAGAGACCCAGTACTTC	CASSASANQETQYF
NA	TRBJ2-1	TRBV12-3/TRBV12-4	many	TGTGCCAGCAGTCTAGTGGTCAATGAGCAGTTCTTC	CASSLVVNEQFF
TRBD2	TRBJ2-1	TRBV7-2	many	TGTGCCAGCAGCTTAGCTAGCGGGGGGGCCGTATGGGAGCAGTTCTTC	CASSLASGGAVWEQFF
NA	TRBJ2-1	TRBV7-8	NA	TGTGCCAGCAGCCCACCGGCCGGGACCAACTACAATGAGCAGTTCTTC	CASSPPAGTNYNEQFF
NA	TRBJ1-2	TRBV6-5	NA	TGTGCCAGCAGTACGGGGGTTCGGACAAGCTATGGCTACACCTTC	CASSTGVRTSYGYTF
NA	TRBJ1-2	TRBV5-1	NA	TGCGCCAGCCGATCGGACGGCGGGTCCGCTGGGGGGTACACCTTC	CASRSDGGSAGGYTF
NA	TRBJ1-6	TRBV30	few	TGTGCCTGGAGTGTAACGGGGGGAGATAATTCACCCCTCCACTTT	CAWSVTGGDNSPLHF
TRBD2	TRBJ2-5	TRBV7-2	NA	TGTGCCAGTGGGAATCGGGGGGTTGAGACCCAGTACTTC	CASGNRGVETQYF
NA	TRBJ1-5	TRBV20-1	once	TGCAGTGCTAGCCCAGAGGTAGGGGGTGATCAGCCCCAGCATTTT	CSASPEVGGDQPQHF
NA	TRBJ2-3	TRBV20-1	few	TGCAGTGCTACTAGCCCCACCTGGGGAGATACGCAGTATTTT	CSATSPTWGDTQYF
TRBD2	TRBJ2-3	TRBV14	NA	TGTGCCAGCAGGCTAGCGGGGGTCACAGATACGCAGTATTTT	CASRLAGVTDTQYF
NA	TRBJ2-5	TRBV9	many	TGTGCCAGCAGTAGACCCAACAAGCAAGAGACCCAGTACTTC	CASSRPNKQETQYF
TRBD2	TRBJ2-1	TRBV4-1	NA	TGCGCCAGCAGCCAAGAAAGGGGACTAGTAGAGGGCAATGAGCAGTTCTTC	CASSQERGLVEGNEQFF
NA	TRBJ1-6	TRBV20-1	NA	TGCAGTGCCAGGGACAATTATAATTCACCCCTCCACTTT	CSARDNYNSPLHF
NA	TRBJ2-2	TRBV10-3	NA	TGTGCCATCAGTGATGTGTCTAGCAACACCGGGGAGCTGTTTTTT	CAISDVSSNTGELFF
TRBD1	TRBJ2-7	TRBV12-3/TRBV12-4	NA	TGTGCCAGCAGTTCAGAACAGGGGGCCTACGAGCAGTACTTC	CASSSEQGAYEQYF
NA	TRBJ2-7	TRBV5-1	once	TGCGCCAGCAGCCCTGGCAGGGGCGATTACGAGCAGTACTTC	CASSPGRGDYEQYF
NA	TRBJ2-7	TRBV20-1	NA	TGCAGTGCTAGACTTACCGGGTCTAGGGGCAATGAGCAGTACTTC	CSARLTGSRGNEQYF
NA	TRBJ1-4	TRBV21-1	NA	TGTGCCAGCAGCAAAGCCGGGACAGCGGGGGATGAAAAACTGTTTTTT	CASSKAGTAGDEKLFF
NA	TRBJ1-5	TRBV7-9	NA	TGTGCCAGCAGCTTGAAGGATCAGCCCCAGCATTTT	CASSLKDQPQHF
NA	TRBJ1-4	TRBV12-3/TRBV12-4	NA	TGTGCCAGCAGTGCGGACGGTGAATTCAAACTGTTTTTT	CASSADGEFKLFF
NA	TRBJ2-1	TRBV7-7	NA	TGTGCCAGCAGTCGTGGGCGGTCCGATGAGCAGTTCTTC	CASSRGRSDEQFF
NA	TRBJ1-1	TRBV11-2	NA	TGTGCCAGCAGCGATCGCTTCGGGAACACTGAAGCTTTCTTT	CASSDRFGNTEAFF
NA	TRBJ1-1	TRBV6-2/TRBV6-3	NA	TGTGCCAGCAGTTACGGGGTCCCGAACACTGAAGCTTTCTTT	CASSYGVPNTEAFF
NA	TRBJ2-5	TRBV4-1	NA	TGCGCCAGCAGCCTTCCGGACTACCCAGAGACCCAGTACTTC	CASSLPDYPETQYF
NA	TRBJ1-1	TRBV7-2	few	TGTGCCAGCAGCTTTAGACGGGTACTTGAAGCTTTCTTT	CASSFRRVLEAFF
NA	TRBJ1-2	TRBV28	few	TGTGCCAGCAGTACCTACTCAGGGACTATGGGGATCAACTATGGCTACACCTTC	CASSTYSGTMGINYGYTF
TRBD2	TRBJ2-1	TRBV9	NA	TGTGCCAGCAGCGTAGTTCTAGCGGAATACAATGAGCAGTTCTTC	CASSVVLAEYNEQFF
TRBD2	TRBJ2-1	TRBV12-3/TRBV12-4	many	TGTGCCAGCAGTGGACTAGGCTACAATGAGCAGTTCTTC	CASSGLGYNEQFF
TRBD2	TRBJ2-7	TRBV20-1	NA	TGCAGTGCTCCCCGAAGCCCCGGACTAGCGGACTACGAGCAGTACTTC	CSAPRSPGLADYEQYF
NA	TRBJ1-4	TRBV9	NA	TGTGCCAGCAGCCCCCATTTTGGGGATAGAACTAATGAAAAACTGTTTTTT	CASSPHFGDRTNEKLFF
TRBD1	TRBJ1-6	TRBV20-1	many	TGCAGTGCTAGAGAAGACAGGGGAAGATCACCCCTCCACTTT	CSAREDRGRSPLHF
NA	TRBJ1-1	TRBV5-1	NA	TGCGCCAGCAGCTTGGTTCTTGGGGAGGTGAACACTGAAGCTTTCTTT	CASSLVLGEVNTEAFF
NA	TRBJ2-3	TRBV6-2/TRBV6-3	NA	TGTGCCAGCAGTTACCACAGGGACAGCACAGATACGCAGTATTTT	CASSYHRDSTDTQYF
NA	TRBJ1-1	TRBV5-1	NA	TGCGCCAGCAGCTCCACCCGCGGGGCGAACACTGAAGCTTTCTTT	CASSSTRGANTEAFF